Listed below are T cell receptor beta chains from one sample, sequenced in a study of CD8 T cells in Susac syndrome. TCRdb re-analysed the immunoSEQ multiplex PCR reads in MiXCR, keeping a single row per CDR3 protein. The data hold some 190,000 distinct CDR3 sequences, with 90% to 96% observed a single time. Sequenced input: CD4+ T cells from PBMCs. The receptors here all came from a human donor with multiple sclerosis. CDR3s include the opening cysteine and the closing phenylalanine or tryptophan. D genes are given only for firm matches. Clone sizes are given selectively: once, few, many, or a class where the clone is expanded.

>TRBV7-9|TRBJ2-7|NA|NA
CASSSRDRSYEQYF
TGTGCCAGCAGCAGCCGGGACCGTTCCTACGAGCAGTACTTC
>TRBV27|TRBJ1-2|NA|once
CASSSRTEGYTF
TGTGCCAGCAGTTCCCGGACAGAAGGCTACACCTTC
>TRBV20-1|TRBJ2-1|TRBD2|NA
CSARPDSGGLYNEQFF
TGCAGTGCTAGACCCGATAGCGGGGGGCTATACAATGAGCAGTTCTTC
>TRBV30|TRBJ1-1|NA|NA
CAWTPMGGLEAFF
TGTGCCTGGACCCCTATGGGCGGACTTGAAGCTTTCTTT
>TRBV3-1|TRBJ2-1|NA|NA
CASSLGAFDNEQFF
TGTGCCAGCAGCCTGGGGGCGTTTGACAATGAGCAGTTCTTC
>TRBV6-2/TRBV6-3|TRBJ2-1|TRBD2|few
CASSSPAGGGYNEQFF
TGTGCCAGCAGTTCCCCGGCGGGGGGCGGCTACAATGAGCAGTTCTTC
>TRBV5-1|TRBJ2-7|NA|NA
CASSFIGGPLSSYEQYF
TGCGCCAGCAGCTTCATCGGGGGGCCTCTCAGCTCCTACGAGCAGTACTTC
>TRBV20-1|TRBJ2-1|TRBD1|NA
CSAPQDRVTYNEQFF
TGCAGTGCTCCCCAAGACAGGGTAACCTACAATGAGCAGTTCTTC
>TRBV12-3/TRBV12-4|TRBJ2-7|NA|NA
CASSRQAIYEQYF
TGTGCCAGCAGTCGACAGGCAATCTACGAGCAGTACTTC
>TRBV2|TRBJ1-1|NA|NA
CASEQFTEAFF
TGTGCCAGCGAACAGTTCACTGAAGCTTTCTTT
>TRBV4-3|TRBJ2-1|TRBD2|NA
CASSQGTWGLAGYNEQFF
TGCGCCAGCAGCCAAGGGACATGGGGACTAGCGGGCTACAATGAGCAGTTCTTC
>TRBV30|TRBJ2-1|NA|NA
CAWSVSGDEQFF
TGTGCCTGGAGTGTAAGCGGCGATGAGCAGTTCTTC
>TRBV20-1|TRBJ2-2|NA|NA
CSATYLGSPSNTGELFF
TGCAGTGCTACCTACCTAGGATCCCCCTCGAACACCGGGGAGCTGTTTTTT
>TRBV20-1|TRBJ2-3|NA|NA
CSTQTGNTDTQYF
TGCAGTACCCAGACAGGAAACACAGATACGCAGTATTTT
>TRBV30|TRBJ1-5|TRBD1|NA
CAWSVPWGQVNQPQHF
TGTGCCTGGAGTGTCCCTTGGGGACAGGTCAATCAGCCCCAGCATTTT
>TRBV30|TRBJ1-1|NA|NA
CAWSRGGQTEAFF
TGTGCCTGGAGTCGGGGGGGGCAGACTGAAGCTTTCTTT
>TRBV6-5|TRBJ2-7|TRBD1|NA
CASRRQGGDYEQYF
TGTGCCAGCAGGAGACAGGGGGGAGACTACGAGCAGTACTTC
>TRBV5-4|TRBJ2-1|TRBD2|NA
CASSRPTSGVYNEQFF
TGTGCCAGCAGCCGACCGACTAGCGGGGTCTACAATGAGCAGTTCTTC
>TRBV12-3/TRBV12-4|TRBJ2-1|NA|NA
CASSHTYNEQFF
TGTGCCAGCAGCCATACCTACAATGAGCAGTTCTTC
>TRBV19|TRBJ1-6|TRBD1|once
CASSRTGGYNSPLHF
TGTGCCAGTAGCCGGACAGGGGGCTATAATTCACCCCTCCACTTT
>TRBV27|TRBJ2-5|NA|once
CASSFDRAGGTQYF
TGTGCCAGCAGTTTCGACAGGGCCGGGGGGACCCAGTACTTC
>TRBV6-4|TRBJ2-1|NA|NA
CASAVGGWDEQFF
TGTGCCAGCGCAGTCGGAGGTTGGGATGAGCAGTTCTTC
>TRBV30|TRBJ1-1|NA|NA
CAWSVGGMNTEAFF
TGTGCCTGGAGTGTGGGGGGCATGAACACTGAAGCTTTCTTT
>TRBV3-1|TRBJ1-1|NA|NA
CASSSAGGTEAFF
TGTGCCAGCAGCTCCGCGGGGGGCACTGAAGCTTTCTTT
>TRBV20-1|TRBJ1-2|TRBD1|once
CSASGSGGNGYTF
TGCAGTGCTAGCGGTTCAGGGGGAAATGGCTACACCTTC
>TRBV20-1|TRBJ1-5|NA|NA
CSAADGGQPQHF
TGCAGTGCGGCCGACGGAGGGCAGCCCCAGCATTTT
>TRBV3-1|TRBJ2-7|NA|NA
CASSQWGSLYEQYF
TGTGCCAGCAGCCAATGGGGTTCCCTCTACGAGCAGTACTTC
>TRBV6-5|TRBJ1-2|TRBD1|NA
CASRFTGVHGYTF
TGTGCCAGCAGGTTCACAGGGGTCCATGGCTACACCTTC
>TRBV6-4|TRBJ2-3|TRBD1|NA
CASSDAGRGSDTQYF
TGTGCCAGCAGTGACGCCGGCAGGGGGTCAGATACGCAGTATTTT
>TRBV7-8|TRBJ1-6|NA|once
CASSSLGKAASYNSPLHF
TGTGCCAGCAGCTCACTCGGGAAGGCAGCGTCCTATAATTCACCCCTCCACTTT
>TRBV9|TRBJ2-7|TRBD1|NA
CASSVAVTGLGEQYF
TGTGCCAGCAGCGTAGCCGTGACAGGGTTGGGCGAGCAGTACTTC
>TRBV29-1|TRBJ2-5|NA|NA
CSVERVHQETQYF
TGCAGCGTTGAAAGGGTTCACCAAGAGACCCAGTACTTC
>TRBV9|TRBJ2-3|NA|NA
CASSSDKATDTQYF
TGTGCCAGCAGCAGCGACAAAGCGACAGATACGCAGTATTTT
>TRBV5-1|TRBJ2-3|TRBD2|NA
CASSLDAGLATDTQYF
TGCGCCAGCAGCTTGGATGCCGGACTAGCCACAGATACGCAGTATTTT
>TRBV5-1|TRBJ2-1|NA|once
CASSGTGTYNEQFF
TGCGCCAGCAGCGGGACTGGTACCTACAATGAGCAGTTCTTC
>TRBV14|TRBJ2-4|TRBD1|NA
CASSPRQGASIQYF
TGTGCCAGCAGCCCCAGACAGGGGGCGAGCATTCAGTACTTC
>TRBV20-1|TRBJ2-3|NA|NA
CSATLVADTQYF
TGCAGTGCAACCCTGGTGGCAGATACGCAGTATTTT
>TRBV18|TRBJ1-2|TRBD1|NA
CASSPAGQGLGYTF
TGTGCCAGCTCACCAGCGGGACAGGGGCTTGGCTACACCTTC
>TRBV19|TRBJ1-6|NA|NA
CASSIGGISPLHF
TGTGCCAGTAGTATCGGAGGGATTTCACCCCTCCACTTT
>TRBV3-1|TRBJ2-5|TRBD2|NA
CASSQSGGVAETQYF
TGTGCCAGCAGCCAAAGCGGGGGGGTAGCAGAGACCCAGTACTTC
>TRBV7-9|TRBJ2-6|TRBD2|NA
CASSLGTSGGSGANVLTF
TGTGCCAGCAGCTTAGGGACTAGCGGGGGATCTGGGGCCAACGTCCTGACTTTC
>TRBV29-1|TRBJ1-1|NA|NA
CSVITTGMNTEAFF
TGCAGCGTCATTACCACAGGGATGAACACTGAAGCTTTCTTT